A selection of T cell receptor beta chains follows, all from one sample in a study of blood T cells in healthy people across ages. TCRdb reprocessed the 5' RACE reads with MiXCR, giving one entry per CDR3 protein. Of about 970,000 distinct CDR3 sequences detected, roughly 47% appear once; the ten largest clones hold about a fifth. Sequenced material: blood. The source is a woman aged 55 to 70 in good health. Both conserved end residues are trimmed from each CDR3. Some rows have no size entry. The others give once, few or many, or a class for an expanded clone.

few	TRBV7-3	TRBJ2-7	ASSLGPGNSYNEQY
.	TRBV20-1	TRBJ1-4	SARDREWTNEKLF
.	TRBV12-3/TRBV12-4	TRBJ2-3	ASRKLAAYTDTQY
.	TRBV20-1	TRBJ1-5	SASLGWRTTNQPQH
.	TRBV21-1	TRBJ2-7	ASSEAVGLVYEQY
.	TRBV27	TRBJ1-2	ASSFSRTGDISYGYT
few	TRBV5-1	TRBJ2-4	ASSLRAKNIQY
few	TRBV3-1	TRBJ2-7	AILGKQY
.	TRBV6-5	TRBJ2-3	ASSKGFTDTQY
.	TRBV19	TRBJ2-7	ASSTQYSYEQY
.	TRBV20-1	TRBJ1-5	SAPPSTRANQPQH
.	TRBV11-2	TRBJ1-2	ASSLDRTDPYGYT
.	TRBV20-1	TRBJ1-2	SASGDRDNYGYT
.	TRBV6-5	TRBJ2-5	ASGQTRGQLETQY
.	TRBV20-1	TRBJ2-3	SATGSYPGRADTQY
.	TRBV18	TRBJ2-3	ASSPKLAGSTDTQY
.	TRBV7-8	.	ASSSGPSGSNEQY
.	TRBV11-1	TRBJ2-1	ASSPPVGLAASYNEQF
.	TRBV27	TRBJ2-5	ASSLGSLVRETQY
few	TRBV7-9	TRBJ2-7	ASSLAIPSGEQY
.	TRBV7-9	TRBJ2-4	ASSPGRGPRNYKQY
few	TRBV5-1	TRBJ2-7	ASSLRGLAPGGGQY
few	TRBV5-5	TRBJ2-5	ASSSRAWGEETQY
.	TRBV6-5	TRBJ2-1	ASSDKRTSIDEQF
.	TRBV20-1	TRBJ1-5	SARDSLAGGIDQPQH
.	TRBV20-1	TRBJ1-6	SARVALGGSPLH
once	TRBV20-1	TRBJ2-7	SAQDRGAYNEQY
many	TRBV29-1	TRBJ2-6	SVNSGANVLT
few	TRBV20-1	TRBJ2-1	SARGSGRRFDNEQF
.	TRBV11-2	TRBJ2-3	ASSKRRGPDTQY
.	TRBV12-3/TRBV12-4	TRBJ1-5	ASSSAQGPSNQPQH
.	TRBV12-3/TRBV12-4	.	ASSPGLHVHEQY
.	TRBV7-2	TRBJ2-2	ASSPWGQGLGTGELF
.	TRBV5-4	TRBJ1-4	ASGLLGGDANEKLF
.	TRBV28	TRBJ2-7	AGRTSGSYEQY
.	TRBV7-2	TRBJ2-1	ASSWDRTGNEQF
once	TRBV29-1	TRBJ1-1	SVEDQAAKNTEAF
.	TRBV7-9	TRBJ2-7	ASSLWTSGIDEQY
.	TRBV6-4	TRBJ2-1	ASSDSGLNEQF
.	TRBV9	TRBJ2-3	ASSPQGTFDTQY
.	TRBV21-1	TRBJ2-5	ASSDDRGHETQY
.	TRBV2	TRBJ2-2	ASGGRATGELF
.	TRBV25-1	.	ASSTSGGNREQY
.	TRBV5-1	TRBJ2-4	ASSTSGQGNIQY
.	TRBV7-9	TRBJ1-1	ASSLPRVGTSEAF
few	TRBV5-5	TRBJ2-7	ASSSTDPYEQY
.	TRBV5-1	TRBJ2-7	ASSLAPGQGIHEQY
few	TRBV2	TRBJ2-5	ASRATVYQETQY
.	TRBV20-1	.	SARDGRLSYEQY
once	TRBV5-1	TRBJ1-1	ASSFGPRGGNTEAF
few	TRBV6-5	TRBJ2-3	ASRSHHRADTQY
.	TRBV6-2/TRBV6-3	TRBJ2-7	ASTLGPLTYEQY
.	TRBV6-6	TRBJ1-1	ASRPPGTENTEAF
few	TRBV6-2/TRBV6-3	TRBJ2-5	ASSYPYQETQY